This is a list of T cell receptor beta chains from one sample in a study of neurological immune-mediated disorders. TCRdb re-analysed the 5' RACE reads in MiXCR, keeping a single row per CDR3 protein. The sample carries roughly 30,000 distinct CDR3 sequences, 5% to 7.5% recorded once. The sequenced material came from PBMCs. The receptors derive from a woman in her 50s in good health. The CDR3 runs from the conserved cysteine through the conserved F or W. D genes are given only for firm matches. For some rows the clone size is stated as once, few or many, or as a class when expanded; others skip it.

j_gene | v_gene | d_gene | abundance | CDR3aa | CDR3nt
TRBJ2-7 | TRBV20-1 | TRBD1 | many | CSARVGQVTSEQYF | TGCAGTGCTAGAGTTGGACAGGTGACGTCCGAGCAGTACTTC
TRBJ2-5 | TRBV27 | . | many | CASRQEETQYF | TGTGCCAGCAGACAAGAAGAGACCCAGTACTTC
TRBJ2-7 | TRBV20-1 | TRBD2 | many | CSARETSVRRYEQYF | TGCAGTGCTAGAGAAACTAGCGTCCGCCGCTACGAGCAGTACTTC
TRBJ2-1 | TRBV20-1 | . | many | CSARVRLGETHNEQFF | TGCAGTGCTAGAGTACGTTTGGGCGAGACCCACAATGAGCAGTTCTTC
TRBJ2-7 | TRBV4-2 | . | many | CASSQDISDEQYF | TGTGCCAGCAGCCAAGATATCAGCGACGAGCAGTACTTC
TRBJ2-3 | TRBV29-1 | . | . | CSAPGSTDTQYF | TGCAGCGCCCCAGGGAGCACAGATACGCAGTATTTT
TRBJ2-1 | TRBV20-1 | . | many | CSARDKLEWSYNEQFF | TGCAGTGCTAGAGATAAACTAGAGTGGTCCTACAATGAGCAGTTCTTC
TRBJ2-5 | TRBV5-1 | . | many | CASSLEQETQYF | TGCGCCAGCAGCTTGGAACAAGAGACCCAGTACTTC
TRBJ1-2 | TRBV20-1 | TRBD1 | many | CSAGQANYGYTF | TGCAGTGCTGGACAGGCTAACTATGGCTACACCTTC
TRBJ1-2 | TRBV7-3 | TRBD1 | . | CASSRGQGGGYTF | TGTGCCAGCAGCCGGGGACAAGGGGGCGGCTACACCTTC
TRBJ1-5 | TRBV12-3/TRBV12-4 | . | many | CASTSQDQPQHF | TGTGCCAGCACCTCCCAGGATCAGCCCCAGCATTTT
TRBJ1-5 | TRBV5-8 | . | medium-sized | CASSLGQRGQPQHF | TGTGCCAGCAGCTTGGGACAGAGAGGGCAGCCCCAGCATTTT
TRBJ1-1 | TRBV5-1 | . | medium-sized | CASSLEKGTLTEAFF | TGCGCCAGCAGCTTGGAAAAGGGCACACTCACTGAAGCTTTCTTT
TRBJ1-4 | TRBV12-3/TRBV12-4 | . | few | CASSRKTSTNEKLFF | TGTGCCAGCAGCCGGAAGACTTCAACTAATGAAAAACTGTTTTTT
TRBJ1-4 | TRBV18 | TRBD1 | . | CASSPPRTGGANEKLFF | TGTGCCAGCTCACCACCGAGGACAGGGGGGGCTAATGAAAAACTGTTTTTT
TRBJ2-5 | TRBV2 | TRBD2 | many | CASTRVGGRQETQYF | TGTGCCAGCACAAGGGTCGGGGGGAGGCAAGAGACCCAGTACTTC
TRBJ2-3 | TRBV20-1 | . | . | CSARARTSTDTQYF | TGCAGTGCTAGGGCTAGGACTAGCACAGATACGCAGTATTTT
TRBJ1-2 | TRBV29-1 | . | many | CSVVSGQTNYGYTF | TGCAGCGTTGTGTCTGGCCAGACTAACTATGGCTACACCTTC
TRBJ1-1 | TRBV7-2 | . | many | CASSLADTSNTEAFF | TGTGCCAGCAGCTTAGCGGACACTTCGAACACTGAAGCTTTCTTT
TRBJ2-7 | TRBV5-1 | TRBD1 | many | CASSPDRGTSYEQYF | TGCGCCAGCAGCCCGGACAGGGGGACTTCCTACGAGCAGTACTTC
TRBJ1-6 | TRBV10-3 | . | many | CAIRGGSSYNSPLHF | TGTGCCATCCGAGGCGGGAGCTCCTATAATTCACCCCTCCACTTT
TRBJ2-1 | TRBV20-1 | TRBD2 | many | CSAGTSGLYNEQFF | TGCAGTGCCGGGACTAGCGGGCTCTACAATGAGCAGTTCTTC
TRBJ2-7 | TRBV5-5 | . | many | CASSSLGRGRSYEQYF | TGTGCCAGCAGCTCCCTTGGGCGGGGGCGCTCCTACGAGCAGTACTTC
TRBJ1-3 | TRBV20-1 | TRBD1 | few | CSAGTPGQLSSGNTIYF | TGCAGTGCTGGTACTCCGGGACAGCTGAGCTCTGGAAACACCATATATTTT
TRBJ2-1 | TRBV4-2 | . | many | CASSQGDRLHNEQFF | TGTGCCAGCAGCCAAGGAGATAGGCTCCACAATGAGCAGTTCTTC
TRBJ2-2 | TRBV19 | . | many | CASSIGAANTGELFF | TGTGCCAGTAGTATCGGGGCGGCGAACACCGGGGAGCTGTTTTTT
TRBJ2-5 | TRBV25-1 | . | many | CASRQGRSETQYF | TGTGCCAGCAGGCAGGGTAGGTCTGAGACCCAGTACTTC
TRBJ1-1 | TRBV29-1 | . | many | CSVENRVRTEAFF | TGCAGCGTTGAAAACAGGGTAAGAACTGAAGCTTTCTTT
TRBJ2-3 | TRBV14 | TRBD1 | many | CASSYRTGVSVDTQYF | TGTGCCAGCAGCTATCGGACAGGGGTTTCGGTAGATACGCAGTATTTT
TRBJ2-3 | TRBV7-2 | . | many | CASSSHGGGGPAQYF | TGTGCCAGCAGCTCCCATGGGGGGGGGGGCCCTGCGCAGTATTTT
TRBJ2-1 | TRBV9 | TRBD1 | many | CASSVGDRGYNEQFF | TGTGCCAGCAGCGTGGGGGACAGGGGCTACAATGAGCAGTTCTTC
TRBJ2-1 | TRBV5-1 | TRBD2 | many | CASSLAGAGAYNEQFF | TGCGCCAGCAGTCTGGCAGGAGCGGGAGCTTACAATGAGCAGTTCTTC
TRBJ2-7 | TRBV5-5 | TRBD2 | many | CASSFTSGGIYEQYF | TGTGCCAGCAGCTTCACTAGCGGGGGGATCTACGAGCAGTACTTC
TRBJ2-1 | TRBV4-1 | TRBD1 | many | CASSQGRFADRGGNEQFF | TGCGCCAGCAGCCAAGGGCGATTCGCGGACAGGGGGGGCAATGAGCAGTTCTTC
TRBJ2-7 | TRBV20-1 | TRBD2 | many | CSARPLAGGLYEQYF | TGCAGTGCTAGACCCCTAGCGGGAGGACTCTACGAGCAGTACTTC
TRBJ2-2 | TRBV9 | . | many | CASSVDNGELFF | TGTGCCAGCAGCGTAGATAACGGGGAGCTGTTTTTT
TRBJ1-2 | TRBV7-2 | . | many | CASSSIPHGYTF | TGTGCCAGCAGCTCAATCCCCCATGGCTACACCTTC
TRBJ2-1 | TRBV12-3/TRBV12-4 | . | many | CASSPPGSANNEQFF | TGTGCCAGCAGTCCGCCGGGATCGGCCAACAATGAGCAGTTCTTC
TRBJ2-3 | TRBV10-2 | TRBD2 | many | CASRRTSGRGDTQYF | TGCGCCAGCAGGAGGACTAGCGGTCGGGGGGATACGCAGTATTTT
TRBJ1-2 | TRBV9 | TRBD1 | many | CASSVSDREGYTF | TGTGCCAGCAGCGTATCGGACAGGGAGGGCTACACCTTC
TRBJ2-7 | TRBV5-4 | . | many | CASSFQNSYEQYF | TGTGCCAGCAGCTTTCAGAACTCCTACGAGCAGTACTTC
TRBJ1-2 | TRBV7-2 | . | many | CASSPSKGNYGYTF | TGTGCCAGCAGCCCCTCCAAGGGTAACTATGGCTACACCTTC
TRBJ2-7 | TRBV7-2 | . | many | CASSAIPQEQYF | TGTGCCAGCAGCGCTATTCCGCAGGAGCAGTACTTC
TRBJ2-3 | TRBV5-5 | . | many | CASSWTDTQYF | TGTGCCAGCAGCTGGACAGATACGCAGTATTTT
TRBJ1-1 | TRBV20-1 | . | many | CSARGARKNTEAFF | TGCAGTGCTAGGGGGGCACGGAAGAACACTGAAGCTTTCTTT
TRBJ2-7 | TRBV7-9 | . | many | CASSLEGTWSTDSYEQYF | TGTGCCAGCAGCTTAGAAGGCACATGGTCCACGGACTCCTACGAGCAGTACTTC